The clone carrying this T cell receptor (beta chain) was observed once. Amplification used 60 Vbeta primers and 13 Jbeta primers. Original processing methods: In a later analysis, about 9.9 million of 60 million to 80 million unique beta chains occurred in at least two donors. Repertoires were generated with immunoSEQ multiplex PCR, while TCRdb's copy carries only in-frame clones and drops some. V and J calls plus clone size are reproduced from that table; the DNA served to infer D and trimming. The table records some 70,000 clones, about three quarters of them present only once. This specimen comes from a study of cytomegalovirus exposure and HLA in healthy donors. Germline trimming cut 5 bases from V and 4 bases from J; bases unmatched to any gene: 17. CDR3 length equals 18 residues. CDR1 is SGHVS and CDR2 is FQNEAQ in the germline V gene.

The sequence was collected from a man aged 18-30 years in good health and CMV-seronegative. Sequenced material: PBMCs. The V gene is TRBV7-8, the J gene TRBJ1-5; TRBD1 aligns across 7 bases. The CDR3 is CASSPNQGGQFGNQPQHF. The CDR3 nucleotides read TGTGCCAGCAGCCCAAACCAAGGGGGACAGTTTGGGAATCAGCCCCAGCATTTT.